This TCR beta chain was recorded in a study of cytomegalovirus exposure and HLA in healthy donors. Study-level points and caveats: Researchers catalogued about 160 TCR beta chains as cytomegalovirus-associated. A later analysis appeared to link common viral pathogens to several of the most significant clusters. Roughly uniform sequencing depth across donors was assumed, possibly incorrectly.

This clone was seen a handful of times. Its antigen remains unknown. PCR primers comprised 60 Vbeta and 13 Jbeta primers. Measured with immunoSEQ multiplex PCR; TCRdb has only the in-frame clones, and not every one. The table lists about 150,000 clones, roughly 9% of them singletons. Trimming left V 3 bases short and J 7 bases short, with 12 bases between. The CDR3 extends over 14 amino acids. The germline V gene has CDR1 SNHLY and CDR2 FYNNEI. Sequenced: PBMCs. The chain joins TRBV2 to TRBJ1-4; the D is unclear. This clonotype was obtained from a woman aged 40 to 50 in good health and CMV-seropositive. The CDR3 loop is CASSEERATEKLFF. The CDR3, as DNA: TGTGCCAGCAGTGAGGAGAGGGCCACTGAAAAACTGTTTTTT.